The rows below give T cell receptor beta chains drawn from one sample of a study of control samples from healthy donors and cancer patients. The assay was immunoSEQ multiplex PCR, and TCRdb's table has in-frame clones only and misses some. The sample includes 71,000 or so clones, roughly 90% of them seen just once. The sequenced material came from PBMCs. The receptors stem from a man aged 60 to 75 with lung cancer. Each CDR3 is given without its conserved first and last residue.

>TRBV6-5
ASRLSNEKLF
>TRBV11-2
ASSSQGITDTQY
>TRBV5-1
ASARQGNTGELF
>TRBV5-4
ASSRKGGSSGANVLT
>TRBV7-3
ASSLGTSTDTQY
>TRBV5-1
ASSLQSGSTDTQY
>TRBV2
ASSEAGTPGRQTQY
>TRBV14
ASSQFSGTGEQY
>TRBV5-1
ASSRLGGNTEAF
>TRBV25-1
ASSEGLLQFS
>TRBV5-1
ASSVGTGTETQY
>TRBV18
ASSQYRDRDGQPQH
>TRBV5-1
ASSLGTATDTQY
>TRBV18
ASSPPGAGGGQPQH
>TRBV5-1
ASSKTGDASPLH
>TRBV24-1
ATVRNTEAF
>TRBV5-1
ASSWGDSGANVLT
>TRBV12-5
ASGLVNDGDLSTDTQY
>TRBV2
ASSEAGTGNQPQH
>TRBV2
ASSEFPGQLNTEAF
>TRBV9
ASSADRGPTYNEQF
>TRBV7-9
ASRSTENTEAF
>TRBV11-3
ASSLVSGTRLYTDTQY
>TRBV5-8
ASSFRRLADKTQY
>TRBV30
AWGSQDTEAF
>TRBV29-1
SVEYRGTQY
>TRBV7-9
ASSRAGTGNTIY
>TRBV5-1
ASSSGQGRETQY